The 28 T cell receptor beta chains listed next were all sequenced from one sample in a study of human T cells and chemical hapten exposure. Indicated time point: patch test 2, 6 weeks after DPC sensitization. Treatment denoted: therapeutic diphenylcyclopropenone sensitization with weekly scalp DPC. TCRdb called the RACE reads again in MiXCR, with one record for every CDR3 protein. There are 90,000 to 110,000 distinct CDR3 sequences in the sample; roughly 10% occur only once, and about 3% lies in the top ten. Source: whole blood, taken in connection with sensitization to the hapten diphenylcyclopropenone (DPC). These receptors originate from a middle-aged woman with alopecia areata. Some clones in this sample may be carry-over from other donors' samples.

The table lists this clonotype with many counts. This chain joins TRBV6-1 and TRBJ1-1, with 10 bases matching TRBD1. CDR1 is MNHNS and CDR2 is SASEGT in the germline V gene. The CDR3 sequence is 15 residues long. V shed 3 bases, J shed 7 bases, and the junction held 8 bases outside the gene matches. The CDR3: CASSDVGTGVHEAFF. CDR3 DNA: TGTGCCAGCAGTGATGTAGGGACAGGGGTCCATGAAGCTTTCTTT.

This clonotype was seen many times. V usage is TRBV11-2 and J usage is TRBJ2-2; D remains unclear. Germline V CDR1 and CDR2: SGHAT, FQNNGV. The CDR3 covers 14 residues. V was trimmed by 2 bases and J by 4 bases, leaving 8 bases between them. The CDR3 here is CASSLWSGTGELFF. The DNA for the CDR3 is TGTGCCAGCAGCTTATGGTCGGGCACCGGGGAGCTGTTTTTT.

V is TRBV5-4 and J is TRBJ1-1; 10 bases agree with TRBD1. Trimming removed 4 bases from V and 6 bases from J; junction bases left unmatched: 9. Germline values: CDR1 SGHNT, CDR2 YYREEE (reference sequence). The CDR3 has 15 residues. CDR3 nucleotides: TGTGCCAGCAGCCTTCCGGGACAGGGGAAGGCTGAAGCTTTCTTT. Its translation: CASSLPGQGKAEAFF.

This chain connects TRBV29-1 to TRBJ2-7; no reliable D call. CDR3 size: 11 residues. Germline assignment: CDR1 SQVTM and CDR2 ANQGSEA. The V end lost 8 bases, the J end lost 0 bases, and 8 bases lay between the germline ends. The CDR3 nucleotides are TGCAGCTCGGCGGACTCCTACGAGCAGTACTTC. Amino acids: CSSADSYEQYF.

This clonotype was detected ten times or more. The V gene is TRBV6-5, the J gene TRBJ1-5; 12 bases line up with TRBD1. The trim removed 6 bases at V and 7 bases at J, leaving 7 bases unmatched. The germline CDR1 and CDR2 sequences are MNHEY and SVGAGI. The CDR3 is 15 amino acids. CDR3 in DNA: TGTGCCAGCAGGCTGGGACAGGGGGCGGCCCAGCCCCAGCATTTT. Translating gives CASRLGQGAAQPQHF.

This clonotype was recorded at least ten times. This chain links TRBV6-5 with TRBJ1-5; TRBD1 matches at 7 bases. Germline assignment: CDR1 MNHEY and CDR2 SVGAGI. V lost 8 bases and J lost 3; bases outside the gene matches: 7. This CDR3 spans 14 amino acids. The chain's CDR3 is CASRSDRLNQPQHF. For the CDR3, the DNA is TGTGCCAGCCGGTCGGACAGGCTCAATCAGCCCCAGCATTTT.

This clonotype was observed many times. The chain couples TRBV12-3 or TRBV12-4 to TRBJ2-1, with D perhaps given as TRBD1 or TRBD2 (5 bases each). Trimming stripped 7 bases from V and 4 bases from J, with 20 bases between. CDR3 length: 16 residues. The CDR3 reads CASTPRGTLQYNEQFF. CDR3 nucleotides: TGTGCCAGCACCCCGAGAGGGACGTTGCAGTACAATGAGCAGTTCTTC.

This clonotype was observed a handful of times. The rearrangement uses TRBV6-5 and TRBJ1-6, with a possible D match to TRBD1 (5 bases). Trimming removed 0 bases from V and 7 bases from J, with 19 bases in between. There are 18 residues in the CDR3. From germline, CDR1 is MNHEY and CDR2 SVGAGI. The CDR3: CASSYSAGSGMRNSPLHF. For the CDR3, the DNA is TGTGCCAGCAGTTACTCGGCCGGATCAGGGATGCGGAATTCACCCCTCCACTTT.

There are many counts of this clonotype. V is TRBV4-1 and J is TRBJ2-2, with D possibly being TRBD1 or TRBD2 (5 bases each). The germline V gene has CDR1 MGHRA and CDR2 YSYEKL. With 6 bases removed from V and 4 bases from J, the gap between germline ends came to 12 bases. This CDR3 spans 14 amino acids. The CDR3 nucleotides are TGCGCCAGCAGGCCGGGGCAGCTCACCGGGGAGCTGTTTTTT. As protein: CASRPGQLTGELFF.

This clonotype was counted many times. V usage is TRBV9 and J usage is TRBJ1-3; D ambiguous. Germline assignment: CDR1 SGDLS and CDR2 YYNGEE. V lost 0 bases and J 0 bases, leaving 7 bases between the germline ends. The CDR3 runs 15 residues. This CDR3 is CASSVDLDSGNTIYF. The CDR3 coding sequence is TGTGCCAGCAGCGTAGACCTGGACTCTGGAAACACCATATATTTT.

This clonotype came up many times. Here the CDR3 reads CASSLRQTLGAGANVLTF. In DNA form, the CDR3 reads TGTGCCAGCAGTTTAAGACAGACCCTAGGGGCGGGGGCCAACGTCCTGACTTTC. V gene TRBV28 combines with J gene TRBJ2-6, with D possibly being TRBD1 (5 bases). Germline V gene data show CDR1 as MDHEN and CDR2 as SYDVKM. The CDR3 spans 18 residues. V was clipped by 2 bases and J by 4 bases, with 18 bases between them.

The chain links TRBV7-3 to TRBJ1-1; D is unclear. CDR1 is SGHTA, CDR2 FQGTGA, per germline. The CDR3 covers 13 residues. V was clipped by 1 base and J by 4 bases, with 7 bases between them. The CDR3 DNA reads as TGTGCCAGCAGCTTAATACCAGCCACTGAAGCTTTCTTT. It is translated as CASSLIPATEAFF.

In this sample, this clonotype is medium-sized. The chain employs TRBV10-3 and TRBJ1-6; possibly TRBD1 for D (6 bases). The CDR3 spans 13 residues. V dropped 7 bases and J dropped 4 bases, with 8 bases sitting between them. Germline V CDR1 and CDR2: ENHRY, SYGVKD. DNA for the CDR3: TGTGCCATCACCCAGGGGTATAATTCACCCCTCCACTTT. This codes for CAITQGYNSPLHF.

V is TRBV11-2 and J is TRBJ1-2, with no clear D. Germline V gene data show CDR1 as SGHAT and CDR2 as FQNNGV. V shed 0 bases and J shed 4 bases, with 21 bases lying between them. CDR3 length: 18 amino acids. CDR3 nucleotides: TGTGCCAGCAGCTTAGAAAATTTAGTTGGACCCGTGACCTATGGCTACACCTTC. It yields the protein CASSLENLVGPVTYGYTF.

At least ten counts were recorded for this clonotype. The rearrangement links TRBV7-2 to TRBJ1-1; D is uncertain. Germline V CDR1 and CDR2: SGHTA, FQGNSA. The CDR3 totals 15 residues. V dropped 2 bases and J dropped 0 bases, with 10 bases sitting between them. CDR3 DNA: TGTGCCAGCAGCTTATTGTCGGCCGTGAACACTGAAGCTTTCTTT. Protein: CASSLLSAVNTEAFF.

The rearrangement joins TRBV27 to TRBJ2-1, with 8 nucleotides matching TRBD2. The V gene's germline CDR1 is MNHEY and CDR2 SMNVEV (reference sequence). J was trimmed by 5 bases and V by 10 bases; bases with no gene match: 7. The length of the CDR3 is 13 residues. CDR3 coding DNA: TGTGCCACCATAGCGGGGAACAACAATGAGCAGTTCTTC. The encoded protein is CATIAGNNNEQFF.

Concerning this clonotype: A much larger clone sits a single nucleotide away, making a read error possible. The chain employs TRBV12-3 or TRBV12-4 and TRBJ1-3, with a weak D call TRBD1 (6 bases). This CDR3 spans 15 amino acids. The CDR3 loop is CASTGQIFSRNTIYF. DNA of the CDR3: TGTGCCAGCACCGGACAGATTTTCTCTAGAAACACCATATATTTT.

The sample holds a few counts of this clonotype. This chain uses TRBV20-1 with TRBJ1-4; D might be TRBD1 (5 bases). Germline V gene lookup returns CDR1 DFQATT and CDR2 SNEGSKA (reference sequence). Trimming removed 0 bases from V and 7 bases from J, with 15 bases in between. The CDR3 is made up of 15 amino acids. The CDR3 reads CSARDPRGHTEKLFF. CDR3 sequence (DNA): TGCAGTGCTAGAGATCCTAGGGGTCATACTGAAAAACTGTTTTTT.

The chain uses TRBV7-9 and TRBJ2-6, with TRBD1 as a possible D gene (5 bases). Germline CDR1 is SEHNR and CDR2 is FQNEAQ (reference sequence). Trimming took off 5 bases at V and 0 bases at J, with 11 bases between the two ends. CDR3 length: 16 amino acids. The DNA for the CDR3 is TGTGCCAGCAGCACCCCCCAGGGCTCTGGGGCCAACGTCCTGACTTTC. Encoded protein: CASSTPQGSGANVLTF.

The chain has TRBV6-2 or TRBV6-3 and TRBJ1-5, with D unclear. The CDR3 is made up of 15 amino acids. Trimming pared 8 bases from V and 6 bases from J, leaving 20 bases between. Germline CDR1 MNHEY, CDR2 SVGEGT. The CDR3 here is CASDFRATRAQPQHF. The CDR3 region has the DNA TGTGCCAGCGATTTTAGGGCCACCCGAGCTCAGCCCCAGCATTTT.

This clonotype was picked up a small number of times. This chain uses TRBV6-2 or TRBV6-3 with TRBJ1-2; possible D gene TRBD1, 5 bases. Per the germline V gene, CDR1 is MNHEY and CDR2 is SVGEGT. CDR3 length equals 15 residues. Trimming took off 4 bases at V and 3 bases at J, with 15 bases between the two ends. CDR3 in DNA: TGTGCCAGCAGTTGGGGAACAGGCCAGCACTATGGCTACACCTTC. Translated, it gives CASSWGTGQHYGYTF.

This clonotype was recorded at least ten times. CDR3 in DNA: TGTGCCAGCAGCATCCCGACAGGGAGGACCACTGAAGCTTTCTTT. Translating gives CASSIPTGRTTEAFF. The chain combines TRBV7-9 with TRBJ1-1; TRBD1 agrees at 7 bases. Germline V gene sequence: CDR1 SEHNR, CDR2 FQNEAQ (reference sequence). The CDR3 length is 15 residues. Unmatched junction bases numbered 10, after V lost 5 bases and J lost 4 bases. The variable domain in full, completed from reference TRBV7-9 and TRBJ1-1, reads DTGVSQNPRHKITKRGQNVTFRCDPISEHNRLYWYRQTLGQGPEFLTYFQNEAQLEKSRLLSDRFSAERPKGSFSTLEIQRTEQGDSAMYLCASSIPTGRTTEAFFGQGTRLTVV.

Notes on this clonotype: An end of the junction differs from the germline gene, which may be a read error. V gene TRBV29-1 combines with J gene TRBJ2-7; D remains unclear. Germline values: CDR1 SQVTM, CDR2 ANQGSEA. The CDR3 is made up of 11 amino acids. The CDR3 protein is CSVGGSYEQYF. The CDR3 DNA is TGCAGCGTTGGGGGTTCCTACGAGCAGTACTTT.

The gene calls are TRBV15 and TRBJ1-1; no definite D call. V was shortened by 0 bases and J by 0 bases, with 11 bases between the two germline ends. The CDR3 spans 16 residues. CDR1 LNHNV and CDR2 YYDKDF come from the germline V gene (reference sequence). CDR3 sequence: CATSRDLAEMNTEAFF. Here the CDR3 DNA reads TGTGCCACCAGCAGAGATCTGGCCGAAATGAACACTGAAGCTTTCTTT.

This clonotype was found many times. The chain couples TRBV7-2 to TRBJ2-7, with D unclear. This CDR3 has 15 amino acids. Germline V gives CDR1 SGHTA, CDR2 FQGNSA. Trimming shortened V by 2 bases and J by 2 bases, and 13 bases separated the two germline ends. CDR3 nucleotide sequence: TGTGCCAGCAGCTTATCGGCCAGCCTAGCCTACGAGCAGTACTTC. As protein: CASSLSASLAYEQYF. The full variable domain, in which reference TRBV7-2 and TRBJ2-7 provide the parts outside the CDR3, is GAGVSQSPSNKVTEKGKDVELRCDPISGHTALYWYRQSLGQGLEFLIYFQGNSAPDKSGLPSDRFSAERTGGSVSTLTIQRTQQEDSAVYLCASSLSASLAYEQYFGPGTRLTVT.

The CDR3 protein is CASSPPGGNEQFF. DNA for the CDR3: TGTGCCAGCTCACCACCAGGAGGGAATGAGCAGTTCTTC. The chain has TRBV18 and TRBJ2-1; possibly TRBD2 for D (6 bases). Germline V gives CDR1 KGHSH, CDR2 LQKENI. The ends were cut back, 0 bases at V and 7 bases at J, with 7 bases in the middle. The CDR3 runs to 13 residues.

This clonotype has only a few counts. The V gene is TRBV7-2, the J gene TRBJ1-2; D is perhaps TRBD1 (6 bases). The germline CDR1 and CDR2 sequences are SGHTA and FQGNSA. The CDR3 contains 14 residues. Trimming took off 5 bases at V and 5 bases at J, with 15 bases between the two ends. CDR3 loop: CASSRGGQGYGYTF. In DNA form, the CDR3 reads TGTGCCAGCAGCCGGGGGGGGCAGGGATATGGCTACACCTTC.

The rearrangement links TRBV4-3 to TRBJ2-5; perhaps TRBD1 as D (6 bases). Between the trimmed V and J ends, which lost 4 bases and 4 bases, there was a span of 19 bases. Germline V gene lookup returns CDR1 LGHNA and CDR2 YSLEER. The CDR3 runs 16 residues. The chain's CDR3 is CASSPQWDTTRETQYF. CDR3 nucleotide sequence: TGCGCCAGCAGCCCCCAATGGGACACCACCAGAGAGACCCAGTACTTC.